The 11 T cell receptor beta chains below come from one sample, sequenced in a study of blood T cell repertoires in COVID-19 (dated by TCRdb to between 2020 and 2021). The library came from the immunoSEQ multiplex PCR assay. In its TCRdb copy, this immuneACCESS table keeps in-frame sequences only and misses some clones. Where compared with another copy, unresolved V genes explain less than half of these, and the others have no known cause. The sample includes over 70,000 clones, with 75% to 90% observed a single time. The ten largest make up over 8.5% of the sample. Sequenced: peripheral blood. All receptors derive from an older man with acute or convalescent COVID-19.

The CDR3 DNA sequence: TGTGCCAGTATGTTGGCGGGGGGGCGCGAGCAGTTCTTC. Translated: CASMLAGGREQFF. V gene TRBV19 combines with J gene TRBJ2-1; 9 bases map to TRBD2. CDR1 and CDR2 from the germline V gene are LNHDA and SQIVND (reference sequence). V trimming: 7 bases; J trimming: 10 bases; junction bases outside the gene matches: 8. The CDR3 totals 13 residues.

The chain joins TRBV6-5 to TRBJ1-2; perhaps TRBD1 as D (6 bases). CDR1 is MNHEY, CDR2 SVGAGI, per germline. CDR3 size: 14 residues. V shed 5 bases and J shed 0 bases, with 10 bases lying between them. The CDR3 nucleotides are TGTGCCAGCAGTCACAGGGTGGCTAACTATGGCTACACCTTC. Its translation: CASSHRVANYGYTF.

This clone was seen once. The rearrangement joins TRBV18 to TRBJ1-1; D ambiguous. The CDR3 runs to 18 residues. Germline-derived CDR1 and CDR2 are KGHSH and LQKENI. The V end lost 4 bases, the J end lost 1 base, and 22 bases lay between the germline ends. CDR3 protein: CASSLALLGAGRNTEAFF. As DNA, the CDR3 is TGTGCCAGCTCACTCGCTCTATTAGGTGCGGGCAGGAACACTGAAGCTTTCTTT.

The DNA for the CDR3 is TGTGCCAGCTCACCACTTTTAGCGGGAGTTGGGGCAGATACGCAGTATTTT. Amino acid sequence: CASSPLLAGVGADTQYF. This rearrangement joins TRBV18 to TRBJ2-3; 9 bases map to TRBD2. The CDR3 is made up of 17 amino acids. The germline V gene has CDR1 KGHSH and CDR2 LQKENI. V dropped 1 base and J dropped 4; count of bases not matched to a gene: 9.

J is TRBJ2-2 and V is TRBV19; the D gene is possibly TRBD1 (5 bases). V was cut by 11 bases and J by 1 base, with 14 bases left in between. There are 14 residues in the CDR3. Looked up from germline, CDR1 is LNHDA and CDR2 is SQIVND (reference sequence). The CDR3 DNA follows: TGTGCCGTGTCAGGGCGGCTGAACACCGGGGAGCTGTTTTTT. The encoded protein is CAVSGRLNTGELFF. The variable domain in full, completed from reference TRBV19 and TRBJ2-2, reads DGGITQSPKYLFRKEGQNVTLSCEQNLNHDAMYWYRQDPGQGLRLIYYSQIVNDFQKGDIAEGYSVSREKKESFPLTVTSAQKNPTAFYLCAVSGRLNTGELFFGEGSRLTVL.

This chain links TRBV2 with TRBJ1-6, with 9 bases matching TRBD1. This CDR3 has 15 amino acids. J was trimmed by 7 bases and V by 8 bases; bases with no gene match: 9. Germline V gives CDR1 SNHLY, CDR2 FYNNEI. The chain's CDR3 is CASRLRQGENSPLHF. Here the CDR3 DNA reads TGTGCCAGCCGCCTTCGACAGGGGGAAAATTCACCCCTCCACTTT.

The chain has TRBV18 and TRBJ1-6; 8 nucleotides align to TRBD1. The CDR3 loop spans 15 amino acids. J lost 5 bases, V lost 3 bases, and 3 bases had no gene match. Germline loops: CDR1 KGHSH, CDR2 LQKENI. CDR3 bases: TGTGCCAGCTCACCTTCGACAGGGGATAATTCACCCCTCCACTTT. This gives the protein CASSPSTGDNSPLHF.

The CDR3 loop is CASRGGIDTDTQYF. The CDR3, as DNA: TGCGCCAGCAGAGGGGGAATCGACACAGATACGCAGTATTTT. This chain joins TRBV10-1 and TRBJ2-3; D may be TRBD1 (6 bases). Trimming took 6 bases from V and 2 from J, leaving 12 bases between them. This CDR3 spans 14 amino acids. Germline V CDR1 and CDR2: WNHNN, SYGVQD (reference sequence).

V usage is TRBV5-8 and J usage is TRBJ2-5, with a possible D match to TRBD2 (5 bases). Trimming shortened V by 4 bases and J by 2 bases, and 12 bases separated the two germline ends. Germline assignment: CDR1 SGHTS and CDR2 YDEGEE. This CDR3 region has 14 residues. The CDR3 protein is CASSPVGAQETQYF. The CDR3 nucleotides are TGTGCCAGCAGCCCGGTGGGAGCTCAAGAGACCCAGTACTTC.

V is TRBV7-9 and J is TRBJ1-3; D possibly corresponds to TRBD1 (5 bases). V was pared by 0 bases and J by 0 bases, with 9 bases between. The CDR3 contains 16 residues. Per germline, CDR1 SEHNR and CDR2 FQNEAQ (reference sequence). The CDR3 DNA reads TGTGCCAGCAGCTTAGCGGGGCAGTACTCTGGAAACACCATATATTTT. Its translation is CASSLAGQYSGNTIYF. Full variable domain (outside the CDR3, taken from reference TRBV7-9 and TRBJ1-3): DTGVSQNPRHKITKRGQNVTFRCDPISEHNRLYWYRQTLGQGPEFLTYFQNEAQLEKSRLLSDRFSAERPKGSFSTLEIQRTEQGDSAMYLCASSLAGQYSGNTIYFGEGSWLTVV.

The chain has TRBV24-1 and TRBJ1-2, with D perhaps TRBD1 (6 bases). Per germline, CDR1 KGHDR and CDR2 SFDVKD. CDR3 length: 13 residues. The V end was cut by 4 bases, the J end by 3 bases, with 8 bases between. The CDR3 DNA follows: TGTGCCACCAGTGACACAGGGTACTATGGCTACACCTTC. Residues: CATSDTGYYGYTF.